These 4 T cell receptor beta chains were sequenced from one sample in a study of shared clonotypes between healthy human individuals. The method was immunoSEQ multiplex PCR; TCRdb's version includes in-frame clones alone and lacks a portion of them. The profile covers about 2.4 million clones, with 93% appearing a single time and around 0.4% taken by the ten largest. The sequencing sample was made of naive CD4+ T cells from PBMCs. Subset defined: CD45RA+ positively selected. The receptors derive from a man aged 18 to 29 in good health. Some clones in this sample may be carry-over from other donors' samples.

The DNA of the CDR3 is TGTGCCAGCAGCGCGCGGGAGGGCCTCACAGATACGCAGTATTTT. Translating it yields CASSAREGLTDTQYF. The chain is built from TRBV9 and TRBJ2-3; TRBD2 aligns across 9 bases. V lost 3 bases to trimming and J lost 2 bases; unmatched junction nucleotides: 4. The CDR3 covers 15 residues. Germline V lookup: CDR1 SGDLS, CDR2 YYNGEE. Full variable domain (remainder filled in from reference TRBV9 and TRBJ2-3): DSGVTQTPKHLITATGQRVTLRCSPRSGDLSVYWYQQSLDQGLQFLIQYYNGEERAKGNILERFSAQQFPDLHSELNLSSLELGDSALYFCASSAREGLTDTQYFGPGTRLTVL.

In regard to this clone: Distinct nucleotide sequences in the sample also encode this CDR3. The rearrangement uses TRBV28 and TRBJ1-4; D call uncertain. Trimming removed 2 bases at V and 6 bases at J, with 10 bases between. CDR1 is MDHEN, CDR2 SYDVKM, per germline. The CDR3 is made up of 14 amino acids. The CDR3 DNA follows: TGTGCCAGCAGTTTAGGTACGGGGTATGAAAAACTGTTTTTT. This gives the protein CASSLGTGYEKLFF.

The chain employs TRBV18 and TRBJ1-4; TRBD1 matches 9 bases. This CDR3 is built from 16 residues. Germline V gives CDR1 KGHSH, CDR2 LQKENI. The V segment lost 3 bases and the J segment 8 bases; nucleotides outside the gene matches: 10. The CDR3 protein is CASSPAKQGASEKLFF. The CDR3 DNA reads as TGTGCCAGCTCACCGGCTAAACAGGGGGCATCAGAAAAACTGTTTTTT.

The CDR3 protein is CASSSPTGPDTQYF. The DNA for the CDR3 is TGTGCCAGCAGCTCGCCGACAGGCCCAGATACGCAGTATTTT. The V and J genes are TRBV5-4 and TRBJ2-3; TRBD1 might be the D (6 bases). The CDR3 spans 14 residues. Germline V gene lookup returns CDR1 SGHNT and CDR2 YYREEE (reference sequence). Trimming took off 3 bases at V and 4 bases at J, with 12 bases between the two ends.